This T cell receptor (beta chain) came from a study of shared clonotypes between healthy human individuals. Findings of the study overall: Sample collection involved blood only; tissue repertoires are likely different.

Recent acute infections and vaccinations were absent in the healthy HIV-negative adult donors. The authors ran the assay at deep level. Per the authors' pipeline: Filtering differed for immunoSEQ, which gave only junction sequences without quality scores. Data came from immunoSEQ multiplex PCR; TCRdb stores just in-frame clones and leaves some out. D and trimming come from the DNA, and the V and J calls and clone size come from that table. The sample consists of hundreds of thousands of clones, roughly four fifths of them appearing once. This clone showed up just once. Its antigen is not identified. V was clipped by 0 bases and J by 9 bases, with 9 bases between them. This CDR3 comprises 13 residues. In germline, CDR1 is SGHNT, CDR2 YENEEA.

This receptor was obtained from a woman aged 40 to 55 in good health. Some clones in this sample may be carry-over from other donors' samples. Material: PBMCs. The chain combines TRBV11-3 with TRBJ2-1, with D uncertain. The CDR3 coding sequence is TGTGCCAGCAGCTTAGATTTGGTCGGTGAGCAGTTCTTC. Its protein is CASSLDLVGEQFF.